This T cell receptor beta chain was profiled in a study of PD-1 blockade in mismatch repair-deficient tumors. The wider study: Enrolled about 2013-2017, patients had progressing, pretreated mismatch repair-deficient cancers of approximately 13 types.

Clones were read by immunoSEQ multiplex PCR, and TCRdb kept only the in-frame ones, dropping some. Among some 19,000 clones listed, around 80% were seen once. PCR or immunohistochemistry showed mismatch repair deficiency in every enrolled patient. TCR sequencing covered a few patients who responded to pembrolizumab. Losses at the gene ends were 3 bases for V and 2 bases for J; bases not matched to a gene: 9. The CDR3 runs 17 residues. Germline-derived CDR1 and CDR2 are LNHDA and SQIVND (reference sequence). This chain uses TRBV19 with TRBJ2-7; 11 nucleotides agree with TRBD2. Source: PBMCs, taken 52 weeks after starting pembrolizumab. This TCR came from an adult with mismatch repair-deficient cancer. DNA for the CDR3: TGTGCCAGTAGTATTTTAGGGACTAGCGGCGGAACCTACGAGCAGTACTTC. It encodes CASSILGTSGGTYEQYF. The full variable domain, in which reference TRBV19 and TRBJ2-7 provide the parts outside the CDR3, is DGGITQSPKYLFRKEGQNVTLSCEQNLNHDAMYWYRQDPGQGLRLIYYSQIVNDFQKGDIAEGYSVSREKKESFPLTVTSAQKNPTAFYLCASSILGTSGGTYEQYFGPGTRLTVT.